Detailed here is one T cell receptor beta chain. The data stem from a study of blood T cell repertoires in COVID-19. Study-wide context: Researchers got acute and convalescent COVID-19 samples from the United States, Italy and Spain. In each case, the material was cDNA or gDNA derived from T cells, B-cell-depleted T cells, or PBMCs.

Authors' data handling: Amplification of reference gene primers was used by the study to estimate nucleated cell counts. Some clones are missing from TCRdb's copy, which holds only in-frame ones; the method was immunoSEQ multiplex PCR. V and J calls and clone size are as listed in that table; D and trimming were resolved from the DNA. The table lists under 300,000 clones, roughly 81% of them singletons, with about 4% in the top ten. CDR1 is KGHDR and CDR2 is SFDVKD in the germline V gene. V trimming: 0 bases; J trimming: 2 bases; junction bases outside the gene matches: 6. The CDR3 has 17 residues. The sequencing input was peripheral blood. This receptor was taken from a man aged 45 to 65 with acute or convalescent COVID-19. The J gene is TRBJ2-1, the V gene TRBV24-1; 7 bases line up with TRBD2. The CDR3 DNA sequence: TGTGCCACCAGTGATTTGAATAGCGGGCGAGCCTACAATGAGCAGTTCTTC. It yields the protein CATSDLNSGRAYNEQFF.